A single sample is the source of the 5 T cell receptor beta chains below, sequenced in a study of blood T cell repertoires in COVID-19. Clones were sequenced by immunoSEQ multiplex PCR, and TCRdb holds only the in-frame ones, with some missing. The sample has about 280,000 clones; around nine tenths are singletons. The sequenced material came from PBMCs or T cells enriched from blood (not recorded which). The receptors come from a woman aged 55 to 70 who had recovered from COVID-19.

CDR3 protein: CASSTGTGRGYGYTF. Here the CDR3 DNA reads TGTGCCAGTAGTACCGGGACAGGGCGGGGCTATGGCTACACCTTC. The chain has TRBV19 and TRBJ1-2; TRBD1 matches 9 bases. Germline CDR1 LNHDA, CDR2 SQIVND (reference sequence). V trimming: 4 bases; J trimming: 4 bases; junction bases outside the gene matches: 7. This CDR3 contains 15 residues.

The chain is built from TRBV12-3 or TRBV12-4 and TRBJ1-1; no reliable D call. The V and J ends lost 7 bases and 0 bases respectively, with 9 bases between them. This CDR3 is 13 amino acids long. CDR3 sequence: CASNPQLNTEAFF. For the CDR3, the DNA is TGTGCCAGCAACCCACAACTGAACACTGAAGCTTTCTTT.

Notes on this clone: The junction differs from germline at one of its ends, possibly a read error. The same CDR3 is also encoded by other DNA sequences in this sample. The chain employs TRBV5-1 and TRBJ1-1; D ambiguous. This CDR3 spans 12 amino acids. Germline CDR1 reads SGHRS; CDR2 reads YFSETQ. Here the CDR3 reads CASSLADTEAFF. DNA for the CDR3: TGCGCCAGCAGTTTGGCGGACACTGAAGCTTTCTTT.

This clone has a handful of counts. V usage is TRBV29-1 and J usage is TRBJ1-3; D gene unclear. The CDR3 loop spans 12 amino acids. V shed 7 bases and J shed 4 bases, with 11 bases lying between them. From germline, CDR1 is SQVTM and CDR2 ANQGSEA. The chain's CDR3 is CSARYQGNTIYF. DNA for the CDR3: TGCAGCGCAAGATACCAGGGAAACACCATATATTTT.

This clone was observed once. The rearrangement links TRBV28 to TRBJ2-1; TRBD2 aligns across 10 bases. CDR1 is MDHEN and CDR2 is SYDVKM in the germline V gene. The CDR3 is 16 amino acids. The V and J ends lost 10 bases and 4 bases, in that order; junction bases with no gene match: 13. The CDR3: CATRGSGLAFYNEQFF. The CDR3 nucleotides read TGTGCCACGAGGGGATCGGGACTAGCGTTTTACAATGAGCAGTTCTTC.